Listed below are T cell receptor beta chains from one sample, sequenced in a study of T cell responses to AZD1222 COVID-19 vaccine. The repertoire was sequenced with immunoSEQ multiplex PCR; TCRdb's copy has only in-frame clones and lacks some. The sample consists of roughly 110,000 clones, around nine tenths of them appearing once. Sequencing used peripheral blood, obtained on day 0 of AZD1222 vaccination. The receptors come from an adult in good health. CDR3s include the opening cysteine and the closing phenylalanine or tryptophan. The D gene is left open where the match is weak. Clone sizes are given selectively: once, few, many, or a class where the clone is expanded.

d_call j_call clone_size v_call cdr3_length cdr3_aa cdr3_nt
- TRBJ1-6 - TRBV2 13 CASTIGGGSPLHF TGTGCCAGCACCATAGGGGGGGGTTCACCCCTCCACTTT
- TRBJ2-5 - TRBV27 14 CASSLVGLGETQYF TGTGCCAGCAGTTTAGTCGGGTTGGGAGAGACCCAGTACTTC
TRBD1 TRBJ2-2 - TRBV4-3 18 CASSQDATGGTNTGELFF TGCGCCAGCAGCCAAGATGCTACAGGGGGCACCAACACCGGGGAGCTGTTTTTT
TRBD1 TRBJ1-6 - TRBV15 18 CATSRREGAGGHNSPLHF TGTGCCACCAGCAGGAGAGAGGGGGCTGGGGGGCATAATTCACCCCTCCACTTT
- TRBJ1-6 few TRBV27 14 CASSPTRGPSPLHF TGTGCCAGCAGTCCGACTCGAGGGCCATCACCCCTCCACTTT
- TRBJ2-1 - TRBV7-8 17 CASSIIRPPHPYNEQFF TGTGCCAGCAGCATAATCCGACCCCCTCATCCTTACAATGAGCAGTTCTTC
- TRBJ1-1 - TRBV29-1 12 CSVARGGNEAFF TGCAGCGTTGCGAGGGGAGGTAATGAAGCTTTCTTT
- TRBJ1-1 - TRBV19 13 CASSFLGGTEAFF TGTGCCAGTAGTTTCCTAGGAGGCACTGAAGCTTTCTTT
- TRBJ1-1 - TRBV30 13 CAWSVAGKTEAFF TGTGCCTGGAGTGTAGCCGGGAAGACTGAAGCTTTCTTT
- TRBJ1-5 - TRBV28 12 CASSGSFRPQHF TGTGCCAGCAGTGGGTCCTTCCGGCCCCAGCATTTT
TRBD2 TRBJ2-3 - TRBV14 17 CASSQETRGDRTDTQYF TGTGCCAGCAGCCAAGAAACGCGGGGGGATCGGACAGATACGCAGTATTTT
TRBD1 TRBJ1-2 - TRBV29-1 13 CSARTGRDYGYTF TGCAGCGCCCGGACAGGGCGGGACTATGGCTACACCTTC
- TRBJ1-5 - TRBV19 15 CASSIVGEGSQPQHF TGTGCCAGTAGTATAGTTGGGGAGGGATCTCAGCCCCAGCATTTT
TRBD2 TRBJ2-1 - TRBV5-1 15 CASSLVQTSGVEQFF TGCGCCAGCAGCTTGGTCCAGACTAGCGGGGTTGAGCAGTTCTTC